Detailed here is one T cell receptor beta chain. The antigen is not known. Terminally differentiated effector memory CD45RA+ cells were excluded by CCR7 positive selection of CD45RO-negative cells. The record originates from a study of shared clonotypes between healthy human individuals. In the authors' methods: ImmunoSEQ junction-only sequences lacked quality scores, so their filtering differed. Here immunoSEQ multiplex PCR was the method, and the copy in TCRdb shows in-frame clones only, minus some. That table supplies the V and J calls and clone size; D and trimming were determined from the DNA. The table includes 2 million to 2.5 million clones, more than 85% detected once. Overall study results and limits: Despite large depth, sorted-subset datasets appeared incompletely sequenced. Limited genetic and exposure-history diversity came from having few donors.

Sequencing was done on a sample of naive CD8+ T cells from PBMCs. The sequence derives from a man younger than 30 in good health. Some clones in this sample may be carry-over from other donors' samples.

The CDR3 protein is CASSEAVRAWEKLFF. Here the CDR3 DNA reads TGTGCCAGCAGTGAAGCGGTCAGGGCCTGGGAAAAACTGTTTTTT. The chain uses TRBV2 and TRBJ1-4; tentatively, D is TRBD1 (5 bases). V lost 0 bases, J lost 8 bases, and 13 bases lay in between. CDR3 length equals 15 residues. Germline CDR1 and CDR2: SNHLY and FYNNEI.